This paragraph reports one TCR beta chain. Method: immunoSEQ multiplex PCR; TCRdb's copy keeps in-frame clones and lacks some. The repertoire holds 70,000 to 100,000 clones, with over 85% as singletons. These data come from a study of control samples from healthy donors and cancer patients. V lost 0 bases, J lost 4 bases, and 18 bases lay in between. This CDR3 comprises 17 residues. Germline-derived CDR1 and CDR2 are MGHDK and SYGVNS. Sequencing used PBMCs. The chain employs TRBV25-1 and TRBJ2-5; D is possibly TRBD2 (5 bases). The origin of this receptor is a woman aged 55-70 years with head and neck cancer. The CDR3 nucleotides are TGTGCCAGCAGTGAATATCAAGGACTCTCCTCAGCAGAGACCCAGTACTTC. It yields the protein CASSEYQGLSSAETQYF.